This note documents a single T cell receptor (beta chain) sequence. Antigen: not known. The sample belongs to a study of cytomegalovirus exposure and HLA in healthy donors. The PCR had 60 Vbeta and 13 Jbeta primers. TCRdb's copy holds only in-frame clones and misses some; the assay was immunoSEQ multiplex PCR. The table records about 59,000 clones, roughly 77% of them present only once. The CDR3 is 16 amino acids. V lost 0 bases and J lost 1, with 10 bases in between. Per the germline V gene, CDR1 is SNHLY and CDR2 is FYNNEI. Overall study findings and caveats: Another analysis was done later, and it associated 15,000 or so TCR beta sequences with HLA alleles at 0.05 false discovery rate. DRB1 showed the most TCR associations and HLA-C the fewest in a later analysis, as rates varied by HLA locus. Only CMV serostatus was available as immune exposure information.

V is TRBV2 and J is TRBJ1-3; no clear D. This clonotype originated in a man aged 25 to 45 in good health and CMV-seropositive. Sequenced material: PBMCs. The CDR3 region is CASSEADGFSGNTIYF. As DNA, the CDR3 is TGTGCCAGCAGTGAAGCAGACGGGTTTTCTGGAAACACCATATATTTT.